The source of this T cell receptor beta chain is a study of a mutant IDH1 vaccine in newly diagnosed glioma. Study in general: The study gave patients eight vaccinations in weeks 1, 3, 5, 7, 11, 15, 19, 23.

Only in-frame clones appear in the TCRdb table, and some are missing; sequencing was by immunoSEQ multiplex PCR. The sample includes 57,000 or so clones, approximately 80% of them seen just once. About this clone itself: The antigen is unknown.

The time point: week 11, during vaccination. Vaccinated patients received 300 ug of mutant IDH1 20-mer peptide per dose, with topical imiquimod. Specimen: PBMCs, collected from a glioma patient whose treatment included an IDH1 peptide vaccine. The TCR originated in a man aged 25-45 years with glioma.

The CDR3: CASSLDLNREQYF. The DNA of the CDR3 is TGTGCCAGCAGCTTGGACCTGAACAGGGAGCAGTACTTC. The rearrangement uses TRBV5-5 and TRBJ2-7, with D possibly being TRBD1 (5 bases). The V gene lost 0 bases and the J gene lost 7 bases, with 11 bases spanning the gap. CDR3 length equals 13 residues. Germline assignment: CDR1 SGHKS and CDR2 YYEKEE (reference sequence).